This T cell receptor (beta chain) is drawn from a study of identical twins. Study results and caveats: A lower insertion count was a feature of abundant cord blood beta clonotypes, with no such feature in memory repertoires.

Trimming removed 4 bases from V and 6 bases from J; junction bases left unmatched: 9. CDR1 SGHDT and CDR2 YYEEEE come from the germline V gene. CDR3 length: 15 amino acids. At least ten counts were recorded for this clonotype. The target antigen is unknown. cDNA carried unique molecular identifiers, and a universal primer site was added by template switching. Via MiXCR, TCRdb re-called the 5' RACE reads, giving one row per CDR3 protein. The table lists about 100,000 distinct CDR3 sequences, 4.5% to 6.5% of them singletons. The chain employs TRBV5-6 and TRBJ2-3, with 9 positions matching TRBD1. The source material was memory T cells sorted from blood. The sequence was obtained from a woman in her 50s in good health. CDR3 sequence: CASSTGQGNLDTQYF. In DNA, the CDR3 is TGTGCCAGCAGCACAGGACAGGGGAATTTGGATACGCAGTATTTT.